The T cell receptor beta chain described here comes from a study of T cell repertoires in cytomegalovirus infection. Study information: Evidence of both CMV infection and a matching HLA type came from public TCR beta signatures. Notes on the study in general: The study found HLA-C-restricted CMV-specific TCR beta clonotypes dominating the ex vivo response.

TCRdb re-derived calls from the reads in MiXCR, one entry per CDR3 protein. This table has about 83,000 distinct CDR3 sequences, approximately 30% appearing once. In the case of this clonotype: Its antigen is unidentified.

CDR3 length equals 14 residues. Trimming shortened V by 3 bases and J by 1 base, and 9 bases separated the two germline ends. Germline V gives CDR1 SEHNR, CDR2 FQNEAQ (reference sequence). The sequence was collected from a human donor in good health (CMV status not recorded). Some clones in this sample may be carry-over from other donors' samples. V gene TRBV7-9 combines with J gene TRBJ1-1; D gene ambiguous. The sample here was CD8+ T cells from cultured PBMCs, taken from culture after CMV antigen stimulation. The DNA of the CDR3 is TGTGCCAGCAGCTTTTCAGGTGCGAACACTGAAGCTTTCTTT. Encoded protein: CASSFSGANTEAFF.